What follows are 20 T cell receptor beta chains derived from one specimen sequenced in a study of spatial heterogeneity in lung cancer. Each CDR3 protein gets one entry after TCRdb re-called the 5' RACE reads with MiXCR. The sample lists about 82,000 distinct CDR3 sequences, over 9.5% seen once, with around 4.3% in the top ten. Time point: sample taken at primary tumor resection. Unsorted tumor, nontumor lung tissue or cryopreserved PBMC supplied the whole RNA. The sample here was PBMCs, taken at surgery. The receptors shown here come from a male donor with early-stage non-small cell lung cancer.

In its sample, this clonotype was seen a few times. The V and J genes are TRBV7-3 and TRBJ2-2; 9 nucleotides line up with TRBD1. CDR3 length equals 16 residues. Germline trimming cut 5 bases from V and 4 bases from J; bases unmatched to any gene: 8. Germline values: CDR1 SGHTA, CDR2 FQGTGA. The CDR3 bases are TGTGCCAGCAGCCCAAGAGGACAGGGGACCACCGGGGAGCTGTTTTTT. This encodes CASSPRGQGTTGELFF.

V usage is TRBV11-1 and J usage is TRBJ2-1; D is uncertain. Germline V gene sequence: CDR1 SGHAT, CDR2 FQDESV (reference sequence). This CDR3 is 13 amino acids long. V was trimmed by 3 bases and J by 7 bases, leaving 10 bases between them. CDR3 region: CASSLGLANEQFF. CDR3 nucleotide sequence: TGTGCCAGCAGCTTGGGCTTAGCTAATGAGCAGTTCTTC.

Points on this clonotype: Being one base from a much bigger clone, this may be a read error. The CDR3 loop reads CASSYSFGNTTYF. The CDR3 nucleotides are TGTGCCAGCAGTTACTCGTTTGGAAACACCACATATTTT. The V and J genes are TRBV6-5 and TRBJ1-3; D not resolved. CDR1 is MNHEY and CDR2 is SVGAGI in the germline V gene. This CDR3 has 13 residues.

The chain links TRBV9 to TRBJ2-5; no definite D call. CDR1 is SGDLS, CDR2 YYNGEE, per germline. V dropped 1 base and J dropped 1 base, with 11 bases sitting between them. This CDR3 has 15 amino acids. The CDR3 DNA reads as TGTGCCAGCAGCGTAATGGGTACAGCCCAAGAGACCCAGTACTTC. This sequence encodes CASSVMGTAQETQYF.

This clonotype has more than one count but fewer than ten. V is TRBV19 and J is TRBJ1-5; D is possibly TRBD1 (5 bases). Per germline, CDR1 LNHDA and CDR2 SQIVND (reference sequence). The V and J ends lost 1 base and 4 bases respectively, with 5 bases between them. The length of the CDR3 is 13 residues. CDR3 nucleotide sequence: TGTGCCAGTAGTATAGCAGGGAATCAGCCCCAGCATTTT. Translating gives CASSIAGNQPQHF.

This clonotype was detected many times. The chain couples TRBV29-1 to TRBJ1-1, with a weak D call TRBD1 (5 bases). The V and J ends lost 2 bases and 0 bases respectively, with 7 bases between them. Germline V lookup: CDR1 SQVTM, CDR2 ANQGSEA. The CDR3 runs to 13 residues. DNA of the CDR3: TGCAGCGTTGAAAGGGACTTGAACACTGAAGCTTTCTTT. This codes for CSVERDLNTEAFF. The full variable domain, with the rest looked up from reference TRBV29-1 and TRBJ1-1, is SAVISQKPSRDICQRGTSLTIQCQVDSQVTMMFWYRQQPGQSLTLIATANQGSEATYESGFVIDKFPISRPNLTFSTLTVSNMSPEDSSIYLCSVERDLNTEAFFGQGTRLTVV.

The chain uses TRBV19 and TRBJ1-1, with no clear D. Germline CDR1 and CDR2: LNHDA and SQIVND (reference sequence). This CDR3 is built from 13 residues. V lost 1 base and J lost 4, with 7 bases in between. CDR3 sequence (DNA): TGTGCCAGTAGTATAGGGCCGAGCACTGAAGCTTTCTTT. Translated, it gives CASSIGPSTEAFF.

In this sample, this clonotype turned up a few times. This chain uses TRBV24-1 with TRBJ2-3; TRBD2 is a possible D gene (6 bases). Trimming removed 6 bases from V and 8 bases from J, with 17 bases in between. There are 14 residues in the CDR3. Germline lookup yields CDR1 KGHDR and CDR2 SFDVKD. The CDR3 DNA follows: TGTGCCACCAGTTCGACGGGGGAATGGGTTACGCAGTATTTT. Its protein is CATSSTGEWVTQYF.

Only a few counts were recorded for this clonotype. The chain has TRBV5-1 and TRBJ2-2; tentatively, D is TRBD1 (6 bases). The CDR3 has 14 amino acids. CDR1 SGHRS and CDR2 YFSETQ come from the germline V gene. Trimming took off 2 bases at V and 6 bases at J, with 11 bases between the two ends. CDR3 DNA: TGCGCCAGCAGCTTCCTACAGGGTCCCGGGGAGCTGTTTTTT. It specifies CASSFLQGPGELFF. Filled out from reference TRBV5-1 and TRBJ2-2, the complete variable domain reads KAGVTQTPRYLIKTRGQQVTLSCSPISGHRSVSWYQQTPGQGLQFLFEYFSETQRNKGNFPGRFSGRQFSNSRSEMNVSTLELGDSALYLCASSFLQGPGELFFGEGSRLTVL.

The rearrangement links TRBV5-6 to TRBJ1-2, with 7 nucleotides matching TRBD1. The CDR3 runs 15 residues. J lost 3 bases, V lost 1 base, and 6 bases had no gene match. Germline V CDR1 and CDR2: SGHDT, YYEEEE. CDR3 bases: TGTGCCAGCAGCTTGCCGGGACAGAGGGACTATGGCTACACCTTC. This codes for CASSLPGQRDYGYTF.

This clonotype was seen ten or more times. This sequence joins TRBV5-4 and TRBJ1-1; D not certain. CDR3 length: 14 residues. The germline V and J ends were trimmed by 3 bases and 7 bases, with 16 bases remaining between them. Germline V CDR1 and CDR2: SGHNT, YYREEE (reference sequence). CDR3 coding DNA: TGTGCCAGCAGCTCGGATGGACGGACCGATGAAGCTTTCTTT. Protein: CASSSDGRTDEAFF.

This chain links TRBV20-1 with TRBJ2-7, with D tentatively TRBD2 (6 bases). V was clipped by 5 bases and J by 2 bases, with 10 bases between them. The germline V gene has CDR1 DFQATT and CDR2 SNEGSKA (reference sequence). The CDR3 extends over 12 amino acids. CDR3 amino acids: CSARDSAYEQYF. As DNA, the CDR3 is TGCAGTGCTCGGGACTCCGCCTACGAGCAGTACTTC.

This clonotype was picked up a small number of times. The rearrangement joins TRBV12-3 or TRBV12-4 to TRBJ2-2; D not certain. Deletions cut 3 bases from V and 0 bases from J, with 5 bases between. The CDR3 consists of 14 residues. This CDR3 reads CASSLLTNTGELFF. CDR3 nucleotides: TGTGCCAGCAGTTTGCTCACGAACACCGGGGAGCTGTTTTTT.

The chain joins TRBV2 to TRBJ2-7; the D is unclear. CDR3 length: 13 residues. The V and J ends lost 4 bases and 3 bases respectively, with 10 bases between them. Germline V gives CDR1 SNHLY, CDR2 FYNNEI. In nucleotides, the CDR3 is TGTGCCAGCAGTGCGGAAGGTATCTACGAGCAGTACTTC. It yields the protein CASSAEGIYEQYF.

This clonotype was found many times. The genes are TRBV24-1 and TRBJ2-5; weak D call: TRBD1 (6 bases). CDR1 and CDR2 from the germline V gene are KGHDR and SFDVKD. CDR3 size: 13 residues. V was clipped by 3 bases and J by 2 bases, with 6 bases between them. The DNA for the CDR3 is TGTGCCACCAGTGATGGACAGCAAGAGACCCAGTACTTC. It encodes CATSDGQQETQYF.

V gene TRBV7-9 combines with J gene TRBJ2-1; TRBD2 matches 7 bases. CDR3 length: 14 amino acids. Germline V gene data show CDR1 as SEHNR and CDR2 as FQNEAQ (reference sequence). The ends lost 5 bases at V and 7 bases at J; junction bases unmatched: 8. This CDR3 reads CASSPGLGLNEQFF. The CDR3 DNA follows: TGTGCCAGCAGCCCCGGACTAGGCCTTAATGAGCAGTTCTTC.

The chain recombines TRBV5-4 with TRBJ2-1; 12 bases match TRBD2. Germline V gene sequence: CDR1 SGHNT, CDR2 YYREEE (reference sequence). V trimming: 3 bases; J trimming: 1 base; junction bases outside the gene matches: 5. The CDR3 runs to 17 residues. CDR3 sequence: CASSSPTSGSSYNEQFF. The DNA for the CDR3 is TGTGCCAGCAGCTCTCCGACTAGCGGGAGTTCCTACAATGAGCAGTTCTTC.

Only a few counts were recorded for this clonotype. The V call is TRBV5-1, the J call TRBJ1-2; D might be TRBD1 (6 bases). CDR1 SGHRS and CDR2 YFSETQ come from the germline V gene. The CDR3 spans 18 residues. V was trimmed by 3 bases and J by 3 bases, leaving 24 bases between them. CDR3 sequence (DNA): TGCGCCAGCAGCTCCAACTTTCACCGACAGGAGGTCCACTATGGCTACACCTTC. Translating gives CASSSNFHRQEVHYGYTF.

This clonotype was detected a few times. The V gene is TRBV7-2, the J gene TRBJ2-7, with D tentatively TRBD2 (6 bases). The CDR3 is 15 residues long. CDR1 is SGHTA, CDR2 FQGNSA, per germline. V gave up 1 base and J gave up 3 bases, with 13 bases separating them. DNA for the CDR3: TGTGCCAGCAGCTTAGACGGGCGGGGTCACTACGAGCAGTACTTC. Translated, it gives CASSLDGRGHYEQYF.

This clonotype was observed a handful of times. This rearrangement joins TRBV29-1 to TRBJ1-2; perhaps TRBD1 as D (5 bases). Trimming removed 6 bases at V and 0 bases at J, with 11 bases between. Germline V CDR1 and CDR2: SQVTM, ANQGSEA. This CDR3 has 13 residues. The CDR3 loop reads CSVGGDSNYGYTF. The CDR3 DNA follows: TGCAGCGTGGGGGGGGACTCTAACTATGGCTACACCTTC.